Following are 26 T cell receptor beta chains from one sample sequenced in a study of blood T cell repertoires in COVID-19. Assay: immunoSEQ multiplex PCR; the TCRdb copy retains only in-frame clones and omits some. The profile shows about 170,000 clones, approximately 82% of them singletons. Sequenced material: peripheral blood. These receptors all stem from a middle-aged woman with COVID-19, enrolled during active disease.

The J gene is TRBJ2-2, the V gene TRBV19; TRBD2 might be the D (5 bases). The germline V and J ends were trimmed by 5 bases and 2 bases, with 9 bases remaining between them. Germline lookup yields CDR1 LNHDA and CDR2 SQIVND (reference sequence). The CDR3 is 14 residues long. CDR3 DNA: TGTGCCAGTAGTTCTAGCCGTAACACCGGGGAGCTGTTTTTT. It translates to CASSSSRNTGELFF. The complete variable domain, with remaining parts taken from reference TRBV19 and TRBJ2-2, reads DGGITQSPKYLFRKEGQNVTLSCEQNLNHDAMYWYRQDPGQGLRLIYYSQIVNDFQKGDIAEGYSVSREKKESFPLTVTSAQKNPTAFYLCASSSSRNTGELFFGEGSRLTVL.

The chain couples TRBV7-9 to TRBJ2-5, with unresolved D. V was trimmed by 8 bases and J by 2 bases, leaving 9 bases between them. Germline assignment: CDR1 SEHNR and CDR2 FQNEAQ (reference sequence). The CDR3 runs to 12 residues. The CDR3 nucleotides read TGTGCCAGCCTTGAGAATCAAGAGACCCAGTACTTC. This translates into CASLENQETQYF.

This clone was counted between two and nine times. The chain is built from TRBV7-2 and TRBJ2-2, with TRBD2 matching 12 bases. The length of the CDR3 is 15 residues. V lost 3 bases, J lost 5 bases, and 1 base stayed unmatched. Germline V gene sequence: CDR1 SGHTA, CDR2 FQGNSA. Here the CDR3 DNA reads TGTGCCAGCAGCTTTGGACTAGCGGGAACCGGGGAGCTGTTTTTT. Residues: CASSFGLAGTGELFF. The variable domain in full, with the rest retrieved from reference TRBV7-2 and TRBJ2-2, is GAGVSQSPSNKVTEKGKDVELRCDPISGHTALYWYRQSLGQGLEFLIYFQGNSAPDKSGLPSDRFSAERTGGSVSTLTIQRTQQEDSAVYLCASSFGLAGTGELFFGEGSRLTVL.

Comment on this clone: This sample also contains other DNA sequences that code for the same CDR3. CDR3 coding DNA: TGTGCCAGCAGTCCCGGGGGTGATACGCAGTATTTT. Translated, it gives CASSPGGDTQYF. V and J are TRBV12-3 or TRBV12-4 and TRBJ2-3, with D possibly TRBD2 on 6 matching bases. V lost 5 bases and J 6 bases, leaving 9 bases between the germline ends. This CDR3 has 12 residues.

This sequence joins TRBV18 and TRBJ1-1, with 9 positions matching TRBD1. The J segment lost 3 bases and the V segment lost 3 bases, leaving 14 bases of the junction unmatched. Germline V lookup: CDR1 KGHSH, CDR2 LQKENI. This CDR3 is 18 amino acids long. CDR3 in amino acids: CASSPRRGTGYSDTEAFF. The DNA of the CDR3 is TGTGCCAGCTCACCCCGTCGGGGGACAGGGTATTCTGACACTGAAGCTTTCTTT.

The chain recombines TRBV7-9 with TRBJ2-1, with D perhaps matching TRBD2 (5 bases). Per the germline V gene, CDR1 is SEHNR and CDR2 is FQNEAQ (reference sequence). This CDR3 comprises 14 residues. V was clipped by 0 bases and J by 6 bases, with 9 bases between them. The CDR3 reads CASSLARAVNEQFF. As DNA, the CDR3 is TGTGCCAGCAGCTTAGCGCGGGCAGTCAATGAGCAGTTCTTC.

The gene calls are TRBV6-5 and TRBJ1-2; no clear D. The CDR3 is made up of 13 amino acids. Looked up from germline, CDR1 is MNHEY and CDR2 is SVGAGI. V lost 8 bases to trimming and J lost 7 bases, with 17 bases between them. Here the CDR3 reads CASAPGFSLGYTF. CDR3 in DNA: TGTGCCAGCGCCCCGGGATTTTCACTTGGCTACACCTTC.

J is TRBJ2-3 and V is TRBV7-2; D unresolved. From germline, CDR1 is SGHTA and CDR2 FQGNSA. V was shortened by 5 bases and J by 1 base, with 16 bases between the two germline ends. This CDR3 comprises 16 residues. The chain's CDR3 is CASSPGRLVGTDTQYF. The CDR3 nucleotides are TGTGCCAGCAGCCCTGGTCGCTTAGTGGGCACAGATACGCAGTATTTT.

The rearrangement uses TRBV13 and TRBJ1-1, with 11 bases matching TRBD1. CDR1 PRHDT and CDR2 FYEKMQ come from the germline V gene (reference sequence). This CDR3 comprises 15 residues. J lost 11 bases, V lost 5 bases, and 13 bases had no gene match. CDR3 DNA sequence: TGTGCCAGCAGCCCCCGGGACAGGGGGTCCCAGGGGGCTTTCTTT. This encodes CASSPRDRGSQGAFF.

CDR3 amino acids: CASSYVGANEQFF. The CDR3 nucleotides are TGTGCCAGCAGTTATGTGGGAGCCAATGAGCAGTTCTTC. The chain couples TRBV27 to TRBJ2-1; D possibly corresponds to TRBD2 (5 bases). Germline-derived CDR1 and CDR2 are MNHEY and SMNVEV (reference sequence). There are 13 residues in the CDR3. Trimming left V 4 bases short and J 6 bases short, with 10 bases between.

The chain links TRBV7-9 to TRBJ2-1, with 7 bases aligning to TRBD2. Unmatched junction bases numbered 5, after V lost 1 base and J lost 5 bases. Per germline, CDR1 SEHNR and CDR2 FQNEAQ (reference sequence). The CDR3 runs 15 residues. The DNA of the CDR3 is TGTGCCAGCAGCTTAGTTCGGCTAGCGGACAATGAGCAGTTCTTC. It specifies CASSLVRLADNEQFF.

V usage is TRBV5-4 and J usage is TRBJ2-5; possible D gene TRBD2, 5 bases. This CDR3 has 14 amino acids. Germline lookup yields CDR1 SGHNT and CDR2 YYREEE (reference sequence). Trimming left V 5 bases short and J 2 bases short, with 13 bases between. The CDR3 region has the DNA TGTGCCAGCAGTCCGGGATTAGAACAAGAGACCCAGTACTTC. It is translated as CASSPGLEQETQYF.

This clone was found once. The J gene is TRBJ1-5, the V gene TRBV2; possibly TRBD1 for D (6 bases). Trimming removed 6 bases from V and 0 bases from J, with 12 bases in between. The V gene's germline CDR1 is SNHLY and CDR2 FYNNEI. The CDR3 loop spans 15 amino acids. This CDR3 reads CASSPTGNSNQPQHF. The CDR3 nucleotides are TGTGCCAGCAGCCCCACAGGGAATAGCAATCAGCCCCAGCATTTT.

The CDR3 sequence: CASSDGTGGYESSYNEQFF. DNA of the CDR3: TGCGCCAGCAGTGATGGGACAGGGGGCTACGAATCCTCTTACAATGAGCAGTTCTTC. The rearrangement joins TRBV10-2 to TRBJ2-1, with 12 bases lining up with TRBD1. The ends lost 3 bases at V and 4 bases at J; junction bases unmatched: 13. This CDR3 is built from 19 residues. The germline CDR1 and CDR2 sequences are WSHSY and SAAADI.

The rearrangement links TRBV19 to TRBJ1-1, with 11 bases identical to TRBD1. This CDR3 is 16 amino acids long. J was trimmed by 0 bases and V by 7 bases; bases with no gene match: 7. Germline CDR1 and CDR2: LNHDA and SQIVND (reference sequence). The DNA of the CDR3 is TGTGCCAGTACTTCCGGGACAGGGGGAGTGAACACTGAAGCTTTCTTT. Amino acid sequence: CASTSGTGGVNTEAFF. Supplemented by reference TRBV19 and TRBJ1-1, the full variable domain reads DGGITQSPKYLFRKEGQNVTLSCEQNLNHDAMYWYRQDPGQGLRLIYYSQIVNDFQKGDIAEGYSVSREKKESFPLTVTSAQKNPTAFYLCASTSGTGGVNTEAFFGQGTRLTVV.

The chain employs TRBV6-2 or TRBV6-3 and TRBJ2-5; TRBD2 agrees at 8 bases. J was trimmed by 5 bases and V by 6 bases; bases with no gene match: 11. The germline CDR1 and CDR2 sequences are MNHEY and SVGEGT. This CDR3 contains 15 residues. The CDR3 DNA is TGTGCCAGCAGCCGCCCCGGACTAGCTATGGAGACCCAGTACTTC. Its protein product is CASSRPGLAMETQYF.

The genes are TRBV21-1 and TRBJ2-3; the table calls TRBD1, which could not be checked here. TRBV21-1 is tagged as a pseudogene. This CDR3 is built from 16 residues. CDR3 bases: TGTGCCAGCAGCAAAGCAGGACAGGGGTTCACAGATACGCAGTATTTT. Protein product: CASSKAGQGFTDTQYF.

The rearrangement joins TRBV27 to TRBJ2-5; D might be TRBD1 (6 bases). V dropped 2 bases and J dropped 4 bases, with 14 bases sitting between them. Germline V gene sequence: CDR1 MNHEY, CDR2 SMNVEV (reference sequence). The CDR3 contains 15 residues. CDR3 residues: CASSLGAGAGETQYF. CDR3 sequence (DNA): TGTGCCAGCAGTTTAGGGGCAGGGGCCGGAGAGACCCAGTACTTC.

The chain has TRBV15 and TRBJ2-5, with D possibly matching TRBD2 (6 bases). This CDR3 comprises 15 residues. The germline V gene encodes CDR1 LNHNV and CDR2 YYDKDF (reference sequence). V lost 0 bases to trimming and J lost 2 bases, with 10 bases between them. The CDR3 DNA follows: TGTGCCACCAGCAGAGAGGGGGACTCGCAAGAGACCCAGTACTTC. Translation: CATSREGDSQETQYF. The variable domain in full, completed from reference TRBV15 and TRBJ2-5, reads DAMVIQNPRYQVTQFGKPVTLSCSQTLNHNVMYWYQQKSSQAPKLLFHYYDKDFNNEADTPDNFQSRRPNTSFCFLDIRSPGLGDTAMYLCATSREGDSQETQYFGPGTRLLVL.

CDR3 sequence (DNA): TGCAGCGGGAACAGGGTGGGCACTGAAGCTTTCTTT. Translation gives CSGNRVGTEAFF. The V call is TRBV29-1, the J call TRBJ1-1; maybe TRBD1 (6 bases). This CDR3 spans 12 amino acids. CDR1 is SQVTM, CDR2 ANQGSEA, per germline. Trimming cost V 7 bases and J 4 bases, with 13 bases left between them.

The rearrangement uses TRBV3-1 (or the pseudogene TRBV3-2) and TRBJ1-4, with 9 bases that match TRBD1. CDR1 and CDR2 from the germline V gene are LGHDT and YNNKEL (reference sequence). V gave up 2 bases and J gave up 8 bases; unmatched junction bases: 6. The CDR3 loop spans 15 amino acids. The CDR3 loop is CASSQRRQGGEKLFF. CDR3 nucleotide sequence: TGTGCCAGCAGCCAAAGACGACAGGGGGGCGAAAAACTGTTTTTT.

In its sample, this clone was seen a few times. The rearrangement links TRBV18 to TRBJ1-1; perhaps TRBD1 as D (5 bases). Trimming pared 1 base from V and 4 bases from J, leaving 10 bases between. Germline V gene sequence: CDR1 KGHSH, CDR2 LQKENI. The CDR3 loop spans 14 amino acids. In nucleotides, the CDR3 is TGTGCCAGCTCACCACAGGGGCTGACCACTGAAGCTTTCTTT. This translates into CASSPQGLTTEAFF.

This clone was counted a single time. A junction end diverges from the germline sequence, so it may reflect a read error. V is TRBV6-5 and J is TRBJ2-7; tentatively, D is TRBD2 (6 bases). Per the germline V gene, CDR1 is MNHEY and CDR2 is SVGAGI. The CDR3 consists of 14 residues. The CDR3: CASRTGTPLYVQYF. The DNA for the CDR3 is TGTGCCAGCAGGACCGGGACTCCGCTATACGTGCAGTACTTC.

The gene calls are TRBV7-8 and TRBJ2-2, with a weak D call TRBD1 (6 bases). The CDR3 runs to 15 residues. Trimming pared 4 bases from V and 0 bases from J, leaving 9 bases between. The germline V gene encodes CDR1 SGHVS and CDR2 FQNEAQ. The CDR3 DNA is TGTGCCAGCAGCTACAGGGTCTCGAACACCGGGGAGCTGTTTTTT. As protein: CASSYRVSNTGELFF.

The V gene is TRBV24-1, the J gene TRBJ2-1; 7 bases map to TRBD2. Germline CDR1 reads KGHDR; CDR2 reads SFDVKD. The CDR3 spans 16 residues. V gave up 2 bases and J gave up 0 bases; unmatched junction bases: 3. The CDR3 here is CATSDSSGSSYNEQFF. The CDR3, as DNA: TGTGCCACCAGTGATTCTAGCGGAAGCTCCTACAATGAGCAGTTCTTC.

This chain joins TRBV9 and TRBJ1-5; D is ambiguous. CDR3 length equals 14 residues. Trimming removed 0 bases from V and 9 bases from J, with 13 bases in between. Germline-derived CDR1 and CDR2 are SGDLS and YYNGEE. CDR3 loop: CASSVEETGMPQHF. The CDR3 bases are TGTGCCAGCAGCGTAGAGGAAACGGGTATGCCCCAGCATTTT.